These 18 T cell receptor beta chains share one sample of origin, sequenced in a study of blood T cell repertoires in COVID-19. Repertoires were generated with immunoSEQ multiplex PCR, while TCRdb's copy carries only in-frame clones and drops some. Of around 99,000 clones listed, approximately 90% are singletons. Source material: peripheral blood. Receptors were obtained from a human donor in a cohort sampled during active COVID-19.

This chain connects TRBV27 to TRBJ1-2; D is unclear. V lost 6 bases, J lost 0 bases, and 17 bases lay in between. CDR3 length: 16 residues. Germline V CDR1 and CDR2: MNHEY, SMNVEV (reference sequence). CDR3 sequence reads: CASSRGLKPSNYGYTF. The CDR3 nucleotides are TGTGCCAGCAGCCGAGGGCTGAAACCCTCTAACTATGGCTACACCTTC.

This clone was found once. The V gene is TRBV3-1 (or the pseudogene TRBV3-2), the J gene TRBJ2-7; 7 nucleotides align to TRBD2. The ends lost 1 base at V and 1 base at J; junction bases unmatched: 4. Per the germline V gene, CDR1 is LGHDT and CDR2 is YNNKEL (reference sequence). The CDR3 loop spans 15 amino acids. In nucleotides, the CDR3 is TGTGCCAGCAGCCAAGTCCTAGCGGTATCCTACGAGCAGTACTTC. Amino acid sequence: CASSQVLAVSYEQYF.

The V gene is TRBV6-1, the J gene TRBJ2-2; D perhaps matches TRBD1 (5 bases). Trimming shortened V by 3 bases and J by 4 bases, and 12 bases separated the two germline ends. This CDR3 has 15 residues. Germline V lookup: CDR1 MNHNS, CDR2 SASEGT. The CDR3 loop is CASSELGQGTGELFF. The CDR3 DNA is TGTGCCAGCAGTGAGTTAGGGCAGGGCACCGGGGAGCTGTTTTTT.

The V and J genes are TRBV7-3 and TRBJ1-1; the D gene is possibly TRBD1 (6 bases). V lost 5 bases and J 1 base, leaving 8 bases between the germline ends. The germline V gene has CDR1 SGHTA and CDR2 FQGTGA. This CDR3 is built from 13 residues. The CDR3 coding sequence is TGTGCCAGCAGCGGGGGCCGGAACACTGAAGCTTTCTTT. As protein: CASSGGRNTEAFF.

The J gene is TRBJ1-3, the V gene TRBV7-2, with D hard to call. Germline lookup yields CDR1 SGHTA and CDR2 FQGNSA. V was clipped by 7 bases and J by 0 bases, with 13 bases between them. The CDR3 totals 15 residues. CDR3 residues: CASTGKERSGNTIYF. CDR3 sequence (DNA): TGTGCCAGCACCGGGAAGGAGCGCTCTGGAAACACCATATATTTT.

This clone was seen a single time. The CDR3 bases are TGTGCCAGCAGCCAAGATCGAGTTGAAGCTTTCTTT. The encoded protein is CASSQDRVEAFF. The J gene is TRBJ1-1, the V gene TRBV3-1 (or the pseudogene TRBV3-2); no clear D. Germline CDR1 is LGHDT and CDR2 is YNNKEL (reference sequence). The V end lost 0 bases, the J end lost 7 bases, and 6 bases lay between the germline ends. This CDR3 has 12 amino acids.

The chain joins TRBV7-9 to TRBJ2-1, with no clear D. Trimming removed 2 bases at V and 0 bases at J, with 14 bases between. The germline V gene has CDR1 SEHNR and CDR2 FQNEAQ (reference sequence). CDR3 length equals 17 residues. The CDR3 nucleotides read TGTGCCAGCAGCTTACCTACCCGGAGTGGCTCCTACAATGAGCAGTTCTTC. Its protein product is CASSLPTRSGSYNEQFF.

This clone was seen once. The chain combines TRBV7-2 with TRBJ2-7; D may be TRBD2 (7 bases). The CDR3 covers 16 residues. V was trimmed by 2 bases and J by 7 bases, leaving 21 bases between them. The V gene's germline CDR1 is SGHTA and CDR2 FQGNSA. The CDR3 bases are TGTGCCAGCAGCTTACGGGCGGGGGCAAGAGGAGGGGAGCAGTACTTC. As protein: CASSLRAGARGGEQYF.

This CDR3 is CASRVGQGNNGYTF. Written as DNA, the CDR3 is TGCGCCAGCAGGGTGGGACAGGGCAACAATGGCTACACCTTC. The chain uses TRBV5-1 and TRBJ1-2; 9 bases align to TRBD1. The germline gives CDR1 SGHRS, CDR2 YFSETQ. This CDR3 is 14 amino acids long. The trim removed 5 bases at V and 6 bases at J, leaving 8 bases unmatched.

The sample holds a few counts of this clone. The genes are TRBV7-9 and TRBJ1-1; tentatively, D is TRBD1 (6 bases). The CDR3 has 15 amino acids. Germline CDR1 SEHNR, CDR2 FQNEAQ (reference sequence). Deletions cut 5 bases from V and 1 base from J, with 14 bases between. CDR3 in DNA: TGTGCCAGCAGCACCCCGACAGGACCGAACACTGAAGCTTTCTTT. As protein: CASSTPTGPNTEAFF.

In DNA, the CDR3 is TGTGCCAGCAGCTTAGCGCCCAAGCTGAACACTGAAGCTTTCTTT. It codes for CASSLAPKLNTEAFF. The J gene is TRBJ1-1, the V gene TRBV7-8; D remains unclear. CDR3 size: 15 residues. Trimming removed 0 bases at V and 0 bases at J, with 8 bases between. Germline CDR1 is SGHVS and CDR2 is FQNEAQ. Full variable domain (outside the CDR3, taken from reference TRBV7-8 and TRBJ1-1): GAGVSQSPRYKVAKRGQDVALRCDPISGHVSLFWYQQALGQGPEFLTYFQNEAQLDKSGLPSDRFFAERPEGSVSTLKIQRTQQEDSAVYLCASSLAPKLNTEAFFGQGTRLTVV.

The chain's CDR3 is CASRDRGYGYTF. Written as DNA, the CDR3 is TGTGCCAGCAGGGACAGGGGGTACGGCTACACCTTC. The chain is built from TRBV12-3 or TRBV12-4 and TRBJ1-2; 10 bases match TRBD1. With 6 bases clipped from V and 8 bases from J, the junction kept 3 bases outside the gene matches. This CDR3 is built from 12 residues.

The chain recombines TRBV3-1 (or the pseudogene TRBV3-2) with TRBJ1-2; D is unclear. The ends were cut back, 4 bases at V and 4 bases at J, with 10 bases in the middle. The V gene's germline CDR1 is LGHDT and CDR2 YNNKEL (reference sequence). The CDR3 has 13 residues. The CDR3 is CASSPRPGYGYTF. In DNA, the CDR3 is TGTGCCAGCAGCCCTCGTCCCGGCTATGGCTACACCTTC.

The chain employs TRBV2 and TRBJ2-1; 8 nucleotides align to TRBD1. The trim removed 5 bases at V and 9 bases at J, leaving 9 bases unmatched. Germline lookup yields CDR1 SNHLY and CDR2 FYNNEI. The CDR3 consists of 14 residues. The CDR3 region is CASSLTGEVGEQFF. CDR3 sequence (DNA): TGTGCCAGCAGTTTGACAGGGGAAGTGGGTGAGCAGTTCTTC.

The chain combines TRBV18 with TRBJ2-3, with TRBD2 matching 8 bases. J was trimmed by 2 bases and V by 1 base; bases with no gene match: 5. The CDR3 has 16 residues. Germline loops: CDR1 KGHSH, CDR2 LQKENI. CDR3 DNA sequence: TGTGCCAGCTCACCACTTACTAGCGGACCCACAGATACGCAGTATTTT. Its translation: CASSPLTSGPTDTQYF.

CDR3 sequence (DNA): TGTGCCAGCAGTGGAACCAGCGGCAGGGGCGCTCGGGGCTACACCTTC. It yields the protein CASSGTSGRGARGYTF. The chain recombines TRBV6-4 with TRBJ1-2, with D possibly matching TRBD1 (6 bases). Germline V CDR1 and CDR2: MRHNA, SNTAGT. Trimming cost V 4 bases and J 8 bases, with 23 bases left between them. The length of the CDR3 is 16 residues.

The chain carries TRBV6-5 and TRBJ2-5, with a tentative D call TRBD2 (5 bases). The CDR3 contains 11 residues. The germline V and J ends were trimmed by 7 bases and 4 bases, with 7 bases remaining between them. Germline V gives CDR1 MNHEY, CDR2 SVGAGI. CDR3 DNA: TGTGCCAGCAACCGGGGAGAGACCCAGTACTTC. This gives the protein CASNRGETQYF.

V and J are TRBV11-3 and TRBJ2-5, with 13 bases identical to TRBD2. The CDR3 spans 18 residues. CDR1 and CDR2 (germline): SGHNT, YENEEA. V lost 1 base to trimming and J lost 0 bases; unmatched junction nucleotides: 5. The CDR3 spells CASSLGTTSGGYQETQYF. CDR3 nucleotides: TGTGCCAGCAGCTTAGGGACGACTAGCGGGGGGTACCAAGAGACCCAGTACTTC.